Below, 11 T cell receptor beta chains from the same sample are listed, as sequenced in a study of T cells in localized non-small cell lung cancer (dated by TCRdb to the early 2020s). Library preparation employed the immunoSEQ multiplex PCR assay. In TCRdb, the immuneACCESS table is reduced to in-frame sequences with V and J assigned. These tables do not hold every clone; where another copy was compared, an unresolved V gene accounts for under half, and the others remain unexplained. The sample table shows 13,000 or so clones, and 86% are seen once. 58% of the sample is in the top ten clones. The source material was peripheral blood, sampled before any cancer treatment. The receptor set was obtained from a male donor at least 60 years old with stage III lung adenocarcinoma.

CDR3 protein: CASSQAGDTDTQYF. The CDR3 DNA reads as TGCGCCAGCAGCCAAGCGGGGGACACAGATACGCAGTATTTT. The chain has TRBV4-1 and TRBJ2-3; maybe TRBD2 (6 bases). Deletions cut 1 base from V and 2 bases from J, with 7 bases between. The CDR3 contains 14 residues. Germline V lookup: CDR1 MGHRA, CDR2 YSYEKL.

The chain carries TRBV30 and TRBJ2-1; 7 positions agree with TRBD2. After removal of 5 bases from V and 5 bases from J, the junction contained 3 bases not matched to a gene. Germline V lookup: CDR1 GTSNPN, CDR2 SVGIG (reference sequence). The CDR3 extends over 12 amino acids. The CDR3 here is CAWRGVHNEQFF. DNA of the CDR3: TGTGCCTGGCGGGGGGTCCACAATGAGCAGTTCTTC.

The chain is built from TRBV12-5 and TRBJ1-2, with D uncertain. Germline V gene data show CDR1 as LGHNT and CDR2 as FRNRAP. This CDR3 comprises 10 residues. Trimming left V 3 bases short and J 14 bases short, with 10 bases between. The chain's CDR3 is CASGFPWETF. In DNA, the CDR3 is TGTGCTAGTGGTTTCCCTTGGGAGACCTTC. The full variable domain, completed using reference TRBV12-5 and TRBJ1-2, is DARVTQTPRHKVTEMGQEVTMRCQPILGHNTVFWYRQTMMQGLELLAYFRNRAPLDDSGMPKDRFSAEMPDATLATLKIQPSEPRDSAVYFCASGFPWETFGSGTRLTVV.

The V call is TRBV7-9, the J call TRBJ1-6; D not certain. V was shortened by 1 base and J by 8 bases, with 3 bases between the two germline ends. Germline CDR1 is SEHNR and CDR2 is FQNEAQ (reference sequence). The length of the CDR3 is 12 residues. In DNA form, the CDR3 reads TGTGCCAGCAGCTTAGGGGATTCACCCCTCCACTTT. It specifies CASSLGDSPLHF.

V is TRBV6-1 and J is TRBJ1-2; D is unresolved. The length of the CDR3 is 15 residues. Germline V gene data show CDR1 as MNHNS and CDR2 as SASEGT. The V end was cut by 3 bases, the J end by 3 bases, with 14 bases between. The CDR3 DNA follows: TGTGCCAGCAGTGATCAAGGACTGGGTCACTATGGCTACACCTTC. Translating gives CASSDQGLGHYGYTF.

This chain uses TRBV20-1 with TRBJ2-1; 7 bases agree with TRBD1. CDR1 DFQATT and CDR2 SNEGSKA come from the germline V gene (reference sequence). The junction had 2 bases not matched to a gene; V was cut back by 0 bases and J by 12 bases. The CDR3 is made up of 11 amino acids. The CDR3 region has the DNA TGCAGTGCTAGAGAAGGGACAGCGCAGTTCTTC. This translates into CSAREGTAQFF.

The chain joins TRBV4-1 to TRBJ2-7; a possible D gene is TRBD1 (5 bases). Germline V gives CDR1 MGHRA, CDR2 YSYEKL. The CDR3 spans 13 residues. V lost 3 bases and J lost 5, with 11 bases in between. This CDR3 reads CASSQNKQDEQYF. CDR3 nucleotides: TGCGCCAGCAGCCAGAACAAACAGGACGAGCAGTACTTC.

The chain is built from TRBV2 and TRBJ1-5; D gene unclear. V was cut by 3 bases and J by 9 bases, with 18 bases left in between. Germline assignment: CDR1 SNHLY and CDR2 FYNNEI. CDR3 length: 15 amino acids. The CDR3 loop is CASSESSVGVWPQHF. CDR3 DNA: TGTGCCAGCAGTGAGTCTAGCGTAGGAGTTTGGCCCCAGCATTTT. Full variable domain (rest looked up from reference TRBV2 and TRBJ1-5): EPEVTQTPSHQVTQMGQEVILRCVPISNHLYFYWYRQILGQKVEFLVSFYNNEISEKSEIFDDQFSVERPDGSNFTLKIRSTKLEDSAMYFCASSESSVGVWPQHFGDGTRLSIL.

The chain has TRBV19 and TRBJ2-3; D is ambiguous. The germline gives CDR1 LNHDA, CDR2 SQIVND (reference sequence). The CDR3 runs to 14 residues. The V gene lost 1 base and the J gene lost 3 bases, with 8 bases spanning the gap. CDR3 nucleotide sequence: TGTGCCAGTAGTATAGGGGCCCGGACAGATACGCAGTATTTT. It codes for CASSIGARTDTQYF.

The chain employs TRBV19 and TRBJ2-5, with D tentatively TRBD2 (5 bases). Looked up from germline, CDR1 is LNHDA and CDR2 is SQIVND (reference sequence). With 6 bases removed from V and 3 bases from J, the gap between germline ends came to 20 bases. The CDR3 contains 16 residues. CDR3 coding DNA: TGTGCCAGTAGCACTGAAGTGTCGTCGGGAAAAGAGACCCAGTACTTC. This codes for CASSTEVSSGKETQYF.

The gene calls are TRBV30 and TRBJ1-5; no firm D call. Germline CDR1 and CDR2: GTSNPN and SVGIG (reference sequence). Trimming left V 4 bases short and J 5 bases short, with 12 bases between. CDR3 length equals 13 residues. CDR3 sequence reads: CAWNPSPDQPQHF. The CDR3 DNA reads as TGTGCCTGGAATCCGAGTCCCGATCAGCCCCAGCATTTT.